Listed below are T cell receptor beta chains from one sample, sequenced in a study of molecular identifiers for immune sequencing clone quantification. One entry per CDR3 protein results from TCRdb running MiXCR on the PCR reads. The sample records 65,000 or so distinct CDR3 sequences, under 20% being singletons. Input material: naive CD8+ T cells from blood, with Jurkat cell RNA spiked in. All receptors derive from a human donor in good health. Some libraries in this study had Jurkat cell RNA spiked in. Each CDR3 is given with its conserved first and last residue. Each record gives: V gene, D gene, clone size, J gene, CDR3 protein, CDR3 DNA. The D gene is left open where the match is weak. For some rows the clone size is stated as once, few or many, or as a class when expanded; others skip it.

>TRBV4-1|TRBD2|many|TRBJ2-5
CASSLTSGPETQYF
TGCGCCAGCAGCCTTACTAGCGGGCCAGAGACCCAGTACTTC
>TRBV27|TRBD2|.|TRBJ2-7
CAGSPSMGGSLSYEQYF
TGTGCCGGCAGCCCATCCATGGGAGGGTCCCTTTCCTACGAGCAGTACTTC
>TRBV7-6|.|.|TRBJ2-1
CASSSIDPPNEQFF
TGTGCCAGCAGCTCAATCGACCCGCCCAATGAGCAGTTCTTC
>TRBV5-4|.|few|TRBJ1-6
CASSLGTSASPLHF
TGTGCCAGCAGCCTAGGGACATCGGCTTCACCCCTCCACTTT
>TRBV23-1|.|many|TRBJ1-6
CASSQSHSPITRNSPLHF
TGCGCCAGCAGTCAATCCCACAGTCCTATCACCCGAAATTCACCCCTCCACTTT
>TRBV7-6|.|many|TRBJ1-4
CASSRTRGLGDEKLFF
TGTGCCAGCAGCCGGACGCGGGGTCTCGGTGATGAAAAACTGTTTTTT
>TRBV11-2|TRBD1|many|TRBJ1-2
CASSSTVQGLSGYTF
TGTGCCAGCAGCTCCACAGTACAGGGGCTGAGTGGCTACACCTTC
>TRBV20-1|TRBD2|few|TRBJ2-5
CSAQTSGAQETQYF
TGCAGTGCGCAGACTAGCGGGGCCCAAGAGACCCAGTACTTC
>TRBV7-2|TRBD1|many|TRBJ2-7
CASSYTGDYEQYF
TGTGCCAGCAGCTACACAGGGGACTACGAGCAGTACTTC
>TRBV11-3|TRBD2|many|TRBJ2-1
CASSATSGSFDEQFF
TGTGCCAGCAGCGCTACTAGCGGGAGTTTCGATGAGCAGTTCTTC
>TRBV7-9|TRBD2|many|TRBJ2-7
CASSPTSGRTYEQYF
TGTGCCAGCAGCCCCACTAGCGGAAGAACCTACGAGCAGTACTTC
>TRBV4-1|.|many|TRBJ1-1
CASSQVGGRLNTEAFF
TGCGCCAGCAGCCAAGTTGGCGGCAGGCTGAACACTGAAGCTTTCTTT
>TRBV29-1|.|many|TRBJ2-1
CSVEDWGDSYNEQFF
TGCAGCGTTGAAGATTGGGGGGACAGCTACAATGAGCAGTTCTTC
>TRBV15|.|many|TRBJ1-5
CATSGSFNQPQHF
TGTGCCACCTCTGGTTCTTTCAATCAGCCCCAGCATTTT
>TRBV20-1|TRBD1|many|TRBJ2-7
CSARGQGYEQYF
TGCAGTGCTAGGGGACAGGGTTACGAGCAGTACTTC
>TRBV27|.|many|TRBJ2-2
CASSPGTSTGELFF
TGTGCCAGCAGCCCCGGGACTTCAACCGGGGAGCTGTTTTTT
>TRBV20-1|.|many|TRBJ1-2
CSAWDTFTNYGYTF
TGCAGTGCGTGGGACACATTTACTAACTATGGCTACACCTTC
>TRBV7-9|.|many|TRBJ2-2
CASSLIATTGLANTGELFF
TGTGCCAGCAGCTTAATAGCTACGACAGGTCTAGCGAACACCGGGGAGCTGTTTTTT
>TRBV9|.|many|TRBJ1-5
CASSPTGNQPQHF
TGTGCCAGCAGCCCCACAGGAAATCAGCCCCAGCATTTT
>TRBV5-1|.|few|TRBJ1-1
CASSSKQRWVTEALF
TGCGCCAGCAGCTCCAAACAGAGGTGGGTCACTGAAGCTCTCTTT
>TRBV7-8|.|.|TRBJ1-4
CAGSLTQTTDEKLFF
TGTGCCGGCAGCTTAACGCAAACAACTGATGAAAAACTGTTTTTT
>TRBV7-9|.|.|TRBJ1-1
CASSRTSNTEAFF
TGTGCCAGCAGCCGAACATCGAACACTGAAGCTTTCTTT
>TRBV6-6|TRBD2|.|TRBJ2-1
CASSYLASGDGYNEQFF
TGTGCCAGCAGTTACTTGGCTAGCGGGGACGGCTACAATGAGCAGTTCTTC
>TRBV27|.|many|TRBJ2-5
CASSLRTENTPYASETQYF
TGTGCCAGCAGTTTAAGGACAGAAAACACCCCCTATGCGAGTGAGACCCAGTACTTC
>TRBV28|.|many|TRBJ2-1
CASRTGPLTTEQFF
TGTGCCAGCAGAACAGGGCCCCTGACTACCGAGCAGTTCTTC
>TRBV11-3|.|few|TRBJ1-1
CASSQYREGNTEAFF
TGTGCCAGCAGCCAGTATCGTGAAGGGAACACTGAAGCTTTCTTT
>TRBV27|.|many|TRBJ2-1
CASSLLKSSYNEQFF
TGTGCCAGCAGCCTTCTTAAAAGCTCCTACAATGAGCAGTTCTTC
>TRBV5-1|.|.|TRBJ2-7
CASSFNSDWLRYEQYF
TGCGCCAGCAGCTTTAATTCTGACTGGTTACGCTACGAGCAGTACTTC
>TRBV7-6|.|many|TRBJ2-3
CASSRRGVVEDTQYF
TGTGCCAGCAGCCGCCGAGGTGTGGTCGAGGATACGCAGTATTTT